This TCR beta chain was recorded in a study of naive and memory T cell subsets. This clonotype was counted only a few times. Two oligonucleotides, mixed equimolar, formed the beta constant-region primer covering TRBC1 and TRBC2. A 12-nucleotide UMI and the SP2 primer were added to the cDNA 3' end by oligonucleotide ligation. The ligated cDNA underwent four PCR rounds using SP2 and nested alpha and beta constant-region primers. TCRdb passed the UMI-ligation and nested PCR reads through MiXCR, listing each CDR3 protein once. This table has about 85,000 distinct CDR3 sequences, roughly 13% appearing once. V trimming: 4 bases; J trimming: 4 bases; junction bases outside the gene matches: 11. CDR1 SGDLS and CDR2 YYNGEE come from the germline V gene. The CDR3 has 17 residues. CD4+ T cell IFNgamma after overnight CMV lysate exposure gave donor CMV status.

The TCR comes from a human donor in good health. The sequenced sample consisted of central memory CD4+ T cells from blood. The chain carries TRBV9 and TRBJ2-5; TRBD2 aligns across 12 bases. This CDR3 reads CASSSGLAGLGRETQYF. CDR3 DNA: TGTGCCAGCAGCTCCGGACTAGCGGGATTGGGGAGAGAGACCCAGTACTTC.